The sequence of this T cell receptor (beta chain) was determined in a study of CD8+ T cells in alopecia areata. On the study more broadly: It was oral tofacitinib, at 5 to 10 mg twice daily, that treated patients received. Tofacitinib treatment spanned 6 to 18 months, with 6 months off drug afterward.

Investigators isolated RNA and reverse transcribed it into cDNA to act as the sequencing template. Clones were sequenced by immunoSEQ multiplex PCR, and TCRdb holds only the in-frame ones, with some missing. This sample has about 12,000 clones, with 56% found just once. From alopecia areata patients, lesional scalp punch biopsies and peripheral blood were collected. This clone has more than one count but fewer than ten. What it recognizes is unknown. Germline-derived CDR1 and CDR2 are GTSNPN and SVGIG (reference sequence). This CDR3 has 12 amino acids. The V gene end was trimmed by 1 base and the J gene end by 6 bases; junction bases not matched to a gene: 2. Study conclusions and caveats: Normal scalp showed lower clonality than lesional scalp, especially alopecia totalis/universalis. Whereas mice showed it more clearly, TCR sharing across patients was murkier, possibly because of HLA.

Specimen: skin. This TCR came from a human donor with alopecia areata. The chain has TRBV30 and TRBJ2-7, with 8 bases identical to TRBD1. The CDR3, as DNA: TGTGCCTGGAGTGAAGGACAGGGCGAGCAGTACTTC. This gives the protein CAWSEGQGEQYF.